The subject of this entry is one TCR beta chain. What it recognizes is unknown. The data originate from a study of graft-versus-host responses after intestinal transplantation. Study-level background: Every one of the recipients received anti-thymocyte globulin induction and afterwards took tacrolimus and steroids for three to four years.

TCRdb's table, derived via immunoSEQ multiplex PCR, lists solely in-frame clones and lacks some. This table holds tens of thousands of clones, approximately 95% found once. The CDR3 totals 16 residues. Germline V gene data show CDR1 as SGHTA and CDR2 as FQGNSA. V lost 2 bases to trimming and J lost 1 base, with 12 bases between them. The rearrangement joins TRBV7-2 to TRBJ2-1; D might be TRBD2 (5 bases). Sequencing was performed on unstimulated CD8+ T cells sorted from spleen or lymph node cells, taken before transplant. The TCR comes from a human donor who was the organ donor for an intestinal transplant. The CDR3 DNA follows: TGTGCCAGCAGCTTAAGTCCGGGGTTGTCCTACAATGAGCAGTTCTTC. Its protein is CASSLSPGLSYNEQFF. Complete variable domain (other parts from reference TRBV7-2 and TRBJ2-1): GAGVSQSPSNKVTEKGKDVELRCDPISGHTALYWYRQSLGQGLEFLIYFQGNSAPDKSGLPSDRFSAERTGGSVSTLTIQRTQQEDSAVYLCASSLSPGLSYNEQFFGPGTRLTVL.